This T cell receptor (beta chain) was sequenced for a study of siplizumab effects on memory and regulatory T cells. Assaying covered about 99,000 TCR templates per sample. This table comes from immunoSEQ multiplex PCR, and its TCRdb copy is limited to in-frame clones, with some not included. The table lists about 100,000 clones, about 90% of them singletons, with over 0.12% in the top ten. Findings and caveats of the study: The diversity of naive T cells seemed greater than that of memory cells, and their alloresponse contribution seemed major. The authors did not confirm suppressive function in proliferating Tregs from siplizumab cultures. Few alloreactive clones mapped to unstimulated subsets.

To note about this clone: Its antigen is as yet unknown.

The junction had 11 bases not matched to a gene; V was cut back by 2 bases and J by 11 bases. CDR3 length: 14 amino acids. Looked up from germline, CDR1 is MDHEN and CDR2 is SYDVKM. This chain joins TRBV28 and TRBJ1-2; 7 positions agree with TRBD1. The sequence came from a human donor in good health. Sequencing was performed on CD4+ T cells sorted from blood. The CDR3 protein is CASSLMEGAVWYTF. The CDR3 DNA reads TGTGCCAGCAGTTTAATGGAGGGGGCGGTGTGGTACACCTTC.